This note documents a single T cell receptor (beta chain) sequence. In the original analysis: Estimates of nucleated cell counts were drawn from the amplification of reference gene primers. Clones were sequenced by immunoSEQ multiplex PCR, and TCRdb holds only the in-frame ones, with some missing. V and J calls and clone size are copied from that table; D and trimming were computed from the DNA. The sample consists of tens of thousands of clones, around 86% of them appearing once. The sample belongs to a study of blood T cell repertoires in COVID-19. Study-level information: Acute and convalescent COVID-19 samples came from the United States, Italy and Spain. From T cells, B-cell-depleted T cells, or PBMCs came the material, which was cDNA or gDNA.

CDR3 length: 14 residues. Germline V gene data show CDR1 as MDHEN and CDR2 as SYDVKM. V gave up 3 bases and J gave up 4 bases, with 11 bases separating them. The sample was peripheral blood. This receptor was obtained from a man in his sixties or seventies with active or convalescent COVID-19. The chain carries TRBV28 and TRBJ2-3; a possible D gene is TRBD2 (5 bases). The CDR3, as DNA: TGTGCCAGCAGTTTTGTGGACTGGCCAGATACGCAGTATTTT. Translation gives CASSFVDWPDTQYF.